The rows below give T cell receptor beta chains drawn from one sample of a study of post-analysis software for immune sequencing data. In TCRdb, the PCR reads were re-called with MiXCR into one record per CDR3 protein. There are approximately 690,000 distinct CDR3 sequences in the sample; 59% occur only once, and about 11% lies in the top ten. The specimen sequenced was blood. The receptors were sampled from a girl aged 2 to 9 with multiple sclerosis. Each CDR3 is given with its conserved first and last residue. Each record gives: clone size, D gene, CDR3 length, J gene, V gene, CDR3 protein, CDR3 DNA. A D gene is named only where the DNA matches it firmly. For some rows the clone size is stated as once, few or many, or as a class when expanded; others skip it.

-,-,13,TRBJ2-5,TRBV9,CASSVGWRDEQNF,TGTGCCAGCAGCGTAGGATGGCGGGACGAGCAGAACTTC
few,-,10,TRBJ2-1,TRBV10-3,CAPRGNEQFF,TGTGCCCCCCGGGGTAATGAGCAGTTCTTC
-,-,15,TRBJ1-5,TRBV19,CASTLDSGSNQPQHF,TGTGCCAGTACCTTGGACAGCGGGAGCAATCAGCCCCAGCATTTT
once,-,14,TRBJ2-5,TRBV20-1,CSAMGSGPQETQYF,TGCAGTGCAATGGGGTCCGGGCCGCAAGAGACCCAGTACTTC
-,-,13,TRBJ1-2,TRBV29-1,CSVGQILNYGYTF,TGCAGCGTTGGACAGATCCTAAACTATGGCTACACCTTC
-,-,15,TRBJ2-4,TRBV5-5,CASSLIGVAKNIQYF,TGTGCCAGCAGCTTGATAGGGGTGGCCAAAAACATTCAGTACTTC
-,TRBD1,12,TRBJ2-1,TRBV6-2/TRBV6-3,CASSYPGTGWFF,TGTGCCAGCAGTTACCCTGGGACAGGGTGGTTCTTC
-,-,16,TRBJ2-1,TRBV6-5,CASIGTGESSYNEQFF,TGTGCCAGCATAGGTACGGGGGAAAGCTCCTACAATGAGCAGTTCTTC
-,-,16,TRBJ1-2,TRBV5-1,CASSLPTQTPGYGYTF,TGCGCCAGCAGCTTGCCTACGCAAACGCCTGGGTATGGCTACACCTTC
few,TRBD2,17,TRBJ2-3,TRBV4-2,CASSQPASGGVQDTQYF,TGTGCCAGCAGCCAACCCGCTAGCGGGGGGGTACAAGATACGCAGTATTTT
-,TRBD1,13,TRBJ2-5,TRBV20-1,CSARRDRGETQYF,TGCAGTGCTAGACGGGACAGGGGAGAGACCCAGTACTTC
few,-,15,TRBJ2-5,TRBV5-4,CASSLSGSPPETQYF,TGTGCCAGCAGCTTGTCCGGGAGCCCCCCAGAGACCCAGTACTTC
-,TRBD1,15,TRBJ2-3,TRBV2,CASRTHRGAPDTQYF,TGTGCCAGCAGGACCCACAGGGGTGCCCCAGATACGCAGTATTTT
-,TRBD2,15,TRBJ2-1,TRBV25-1,CASSEYTRGGNEQFF,TGTGCCAGCAGTGAATATACGCGGGGGGGAAATGAGCAGTTCTTC
-,TRBD1,15,TRBJ2-6,TRBV11-2,CASSSLRGQMVVLTF,TGTGCCAGCAGCTCGCTCAGGGGGCAGATGGTCGTCCTGACTTTC
many,-,11,TRBJ2-7,TRBV6-5,CASSYNYEQYF,TGTGCCAGCAGTTACAACTACGAGCAGTACTTC
-,TRBD1,16,TRBJ2-3,TRBV7-3,CASSPWTGDDPDTQYF,TGTGCCAGCAGTCCATGGACAGGGGACGACCCAGATACGCAGTATTTT
-,-,15,TRBJ1-2,TRBV11-2,CASSSSGQELHGYTF,TGTGCCAGCAGCTCATCGGGACAAGAACTTCACGGCTACACCTTC
-,-,12,TRBJ2-5,TRBV13,CASSAAVETQYF,TGTGCCAGCAGCGCCGCCGTAGAGACCCAGTACTTC
-,-,17,TRBJ2-7,TRBV27,CASSLASPTGEAYEQYF,TGTGCCAGCAGTTTGGCGTCTCCAACAGGGGAGGCCTACGAGCAGTACTTC
once,TRBD1,16,TRBJ2-7,TRBV5-5,CASSSEVGTAPYEQYF,TGTGCCAGCAGCTCCGAGGTCGGGACAGCTCCTTACGAGCAGTACTTC
-,TRBD1,14,TRBJ1-2,TRBV4-1,CASSQDRGLDGYTF,TGCGCCAGCAGCCAAGACAGGGGGTTAGATGGCTACACCTTC
-,-,13,TRBJ1-1,TRBV29-1,CSVEDQKREEAFF,TGCAGCGTTGAAGATCAGAAGAGGGAGGAAGCTTTCTTT
-,TRBD1,18,TRBJ2-1,TRBV4-3,CASSPLWLRDRDYNEQFF,TGCGCCAGCAGCCCTCTCTGGCTCCGGGACAGGGACTACAATGAGCAGTTCTTC
-,TRBD2,16,TRBJ2-5,TRBV6-2/TRBV6-3,CASSYGFSGVWETQYF,TGTGCCAGCAGTTACGGTTTTAGCGGGGTATGGGAGACCCAGTACTTC
-,-,12,TRBJ2-7,TRBV6-5,CASSYDRSEQYF,TGTGCCAGCAGTTACGATAGGAGCGAGCAGTACTTC
-,-,15,TRBJ2-1,TRBV11-2,CASTVVPSLRDEQFF,TGTGCCAGCACCGTGGTCCCATCCTTAAGGGATGAGCAGTTCTTC
few,-,14,TRBJ2-7,TRBV12-3/TRBV12-4,CASSQGSPAAEQYF,TGTGCCAGCAGCCAGGGATCCCCAGCGGCCGAGCAGTACTTC
-,-,16,TRBJ2-5,TRBV3-1,CASSRDGAASQETQYF,TGTGCCAGCAGCCGGGACGGCGCAGCAAGTCAGGAGACCCAGTACTTC
-,-,12,TRBJ2-5,TRBV20-1,CSARDQSEAQYF,TGCAGTGCTAGAGATCAATCAGAGGCCCAGTACTTC
-,TRBD1,14,TRBJ2-1,TRBV24-1,CAASDLYRGNEQFF,TGTGCCGCCAGTGATTTATACAGGGGAAATGAGCAGTTCTTC
-,-,15,TRBJ2-1,TRBV6-5,CASSLRGASYNEQFF,TGTGCCAGCAGTCTTCGGGGGGCCTCTTACAATGAGCAGTTCTTC
-,TRBD2,15,TRBJ2-7,TRBV7-2,CASSMTSGRSGEQYF,TGTGCCAGCAGCATGACTAGCGGGAGATCGGGCGAGCAGTACTTC
few,TRBD2,18,TRBJ2-1,TRBV7-9,CASSLVAASGRTYNEQFF,TGTGCCAGCAGCTTAGTAGCGGCTAGCGGGCGGACCTACAATGAGCAGTTCTTC
once,-,14,TRBJ2-1,TRBV24-1,CATAQDSSYNEQFF,TGTGCCACCGCACAGGATTCCTCCTACAATGAGCAGTTCTTC
-,-,12,TRBJ2-7,TRBV20-1,CSAIQASYEQYF,TGCAGTGCAATACAGGCCTCCTACGAGCAGTACTTC
-,TRBD1,17,TRBJ2-2,TRBV7-9,CASSHDRANSNTGELFF,TGTGCCAGCAGCCATGACAGGGCCAACTCGAACACCGGGGAGCTGTTTTTT
-,TRBD1,16,TRBJ2-5,TRBV10-3,CAISENPTGIRETQYF,TGTGCCATCAGTGAGAACCCGACAGGGATTCGAGAGACCCAGTACTTC
-,TRBD2,14,TRBJ2-3,TRBV9,CASSFRLALDTQYF,TGTGCCAGCAGCTTCAGACTAGCGTTAGATACGCAGTATTTT
few,-,14,TRBJ2-3,TRBV7-9,CASRYSGSTDTQYF,TGTGCCAGCAGATATAGCGGTAGCACAGATACGCAGTATTTT
-,-,13,TRBJ1-2,TRBV7-6,CASSLKDYYGYTF,TGTGCCAGCAGCTTAAAGGACTATTATGGCTACACCTTC